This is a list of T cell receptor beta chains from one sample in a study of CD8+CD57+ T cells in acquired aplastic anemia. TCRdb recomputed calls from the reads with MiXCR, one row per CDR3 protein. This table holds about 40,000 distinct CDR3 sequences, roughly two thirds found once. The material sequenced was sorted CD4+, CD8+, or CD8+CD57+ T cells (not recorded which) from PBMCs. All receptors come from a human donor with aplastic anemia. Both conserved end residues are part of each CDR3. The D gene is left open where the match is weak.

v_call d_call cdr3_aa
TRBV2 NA CASSSGRVNSPLHF
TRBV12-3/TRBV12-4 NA CASRPLSGISPLHF
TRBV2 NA CASSDGPDTGDTQYF
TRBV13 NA CASSLRGNTEAFF
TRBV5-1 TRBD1 CASSQGANQPQHF
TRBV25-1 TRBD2 CASSPLAGETQYF
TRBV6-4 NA CASSDEGGGRTEAFF
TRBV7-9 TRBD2 CASSFTSGGPWETQYF
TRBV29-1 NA CSASKDSDYTGELFF
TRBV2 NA CASSALLADTQYF
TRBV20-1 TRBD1 CSGDRLNYEQYF
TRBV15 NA CATSRDLEFSGNTIYF
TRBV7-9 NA CASSLVQGLEYF
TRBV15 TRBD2 CATSRLAGLETQYF
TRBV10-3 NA CAISDAQTQYF
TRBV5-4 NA CASSLTGYSDWTNEKLFF
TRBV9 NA CASSVVSGGELFF
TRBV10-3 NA CAIRGEGGSPLHF
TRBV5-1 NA CASSLLGVSYNEQFF
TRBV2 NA CASSPIGWDEQFF
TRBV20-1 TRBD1 CSARTGGGRNQPQHF
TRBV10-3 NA CAISDGAEQYF
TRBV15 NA CATSLRGAYEQYF